These T cell receptor beta chains were read from a single sample in a study of blood T cells in healthy people across ages. TCRdb reprocessed the 5' RACE reads via MiXCR and lists one record per CDR3 protein. The table lists 800,000 to 1,000,000 distinct CDR3 sequences, under 50% of them singletons, with over 10% in the top ten. Sequenced input: blood. The receptors come from a man aged 30-40 years in good health. CDR3s include the opening cysteine and the closing phenylalanine or tryptophan. The D gene is left open where the match is weak. The size entry is marked missing in some rows and otherwise reads once, few, many or a size class.

D	V	size	J	CDR3	DNA
.	TRBV6-5	.	TRBJ2-7	CASRTIGVNEQYF	TGTGCCAGCAGAACTATTGGGGTTAACGAGCAGTACTTC
.	TRBV4-1	.	TRBJ2-5	CASSPTFMGYGETQYF	TGCGCCAGCAGCCCCACGTTTATGGGGTACGGGGAGACCCAGTACTTC
.	TRBV9	.	TRBJ2-2	CEGETGELFF	TGTGAGGGGGAGACCGGGGAGCTGTTTTTT
.	TRBV27	few	TRBJ2-1	CASTKPGATNEQFF	TGTGCCAGCACCAAACCCGGGGCCACCAATGAGCAGTTCTTC
TRBD1	TRBV3-1	.	TRBJ1-2	CASSQGGQGASGYTF	TGTGCCAGCAGCCAAGGAGGACAGGGGGCCTCTGGCTACACCTTC
.	TRBV3-1	many	TRBJ2-1	CASSQKGVNEQFF	TGTGCCAGCAGCCAAAAAGGGGTGAATGAGCAGTTCTTC
TRBD2	TRBV6-6	.	TRBJ2-7	CASSLGGGAWNEQYF	TGTGCCAGCAGTTTGGGCGGGGGGGCGTGGAACGAGCAGTACTTC
.	TRBV7-2	.	TRBJ2-1	CASSSAVERTYNEQFF	TGTGCCAGCAGCTCAGCGGTGGAGAGGACCTACAATGAGCAGTTCTTC
TRBD1	TRBV28	.	TRBJ2-5	CASSHRGLEETQYF	TGTGCCAGCAGTCACAGGGGGCTAGAGGAGACCCAGTACTTC
.	TRBV5-1	.	TRBJ2-5	CASSLEGRTGETQYF	TGCGCCAGCAGCTTGGAAGGGAGGACGGGAGAGACCCAGTACTTC
.	TRBV21-1	.	TRBJ2-1	CASSPRESGSSYNEQFF	TGTGCCAGCAGTCCTCGGGAAAGCGGGAGCTCCTACAATGAGCAGTTCTTC
.	TRBV4-1	few	TRBJ2-1	CASSQEKMGEVANEQFF	TGCGCCAGCAGCCAGGAAAAGATGGGTGAGGTGGCAAATGAGCAGTTCTTC
TRBD1	TRBV6-6	.	TRBJ1-1	CASSTTGAGNTEAFF	TGTGCCAGCAGCACGACAGGGGCGGGGAACACTGAAGCTTTCTTT
.	TRBV6-1	.	TRBJ1-1	CASSEDSMNTEAFF	TGTGCCAGCAGTGAGGACAGTATGAACACTGAAGCTTTCTTT
.	TRBV6-5	.	TRBJ2-5	CASSGDWQINEQYF	TGTGCCAGCAGCGGGGACTGGCAAATTAATGAGCAGTACTTC
.	TRBV7-2	few	TRBJ1-2	CASSRSPGAFNYGYTF	TGTGCCAGCAGCCGCAGCCCAGGAGCCTTTAACTATGGCTACACCTTC
.	TRBV21-1	.	TRBJ1-2	CASSKVRRQGVRGYTF	TGTGCCAGCAGCAAAGTACGGAGACAGGGAGTTCGGGGCTACACCTTC
TRBD1	TRBV25-1	few	TRBJ2-3	CASSPRGHGTDTQYF	TGTGCCAGCAGCCCCAGGGGGCATGGCACAGATACGCAGTATTTT
TRBD1	TRBV9	once	TRBJ2-7	CASSVGKGQAVREQYF	TGTGCCAGCAGCGTAGGTAAGGGACAGGCGGTCCGCGAGCAGTACTTC
.	TRBV7-2	few	TRBJ2-7	CASSLNSIYEQYF	TGTGCCAGCAGCTTAAACTCTATCTACGAGCAGTACTTC
TRBD1	TRBV29-1	few	TRBJ1-2	CSVATGDYSYGYTF	TGCAGCGTTGCAACAGGGGACTATAGCTATGGCTACACCTTC
TRBD1	TRBV6-1	few	TRBJ2-5	CASLLFRGQETQYF	TGTGCCAGCCTTCTATTCAGGGGGCAAGAGACCCAGTACTTC
.	TRBV27	.	TRBJ1-2	CASSRTGHYGYTF	TGTGCCAGCAGTAGGACGGGTCATTATGGCTACACCTTC
.	TRBV4-3	.	TRBJ2-1	CASSQGAGKTPYNEQFF	TGCGCCAGCAGCCAAGGAGCGGGCAAAACCCCCTACAATGAGCAGTTCTTC
TRBD1	TRBV5-1	.	TRBJ2-1	CASAGQGYYNEQFF	TGCGCCAGCGCGGGACAGGGATACTACAATGAGCAGTTCTTC
.	TRBV5-1	.	TRBJ2-7	CASSVTDHYEQYF	TGCGCCAGCAGCGTAACCGATCACTACGAGCAGTACTTC
TRBD2	TRBV3-1	.	TRBJ2-1	CASSQELAGSIRNEQFF	TGTGCCAGCAGCCAAGAACTAGCGGGGTCAATTCGCAATGAGCAGTTCTTC
TRBD1	TRBV4-3	.	TRBJ2-7	CASSQDTVRGTGIPYEQYF	TGCGCCAGCAGCCAAGATACAGTCCGTGGGACAGGAATCCCCTACGAGCAGTACTTC
.	TRBV7-2	few	TRBJ1-1	CASSLKFQNTEAFF	TGTGCCAGCAGCTTAAAGTTTCAGAACACTGAAGCTTTCTTT
.	TRBV6-6	.	TRBJ1-2	CASSYSAGEYGYTF	TGTGCCAGCAGTTACTCAGCCGGGGAATATGGCTACACCTTC
.	TRBV6-2/TRBV6-3	.	TRBJ2-7	CASTTKGTYEQYF	TGTGCCAGCACTACCAAGGGAACCTACGAGCAGTACTTC
.	TRBV6-6	few	TRBJ1-6	CASSISGKRYNSPLHF	TGTGCCAGCAGCATCTCCGGAAAGCGTTATAATTCACCCCTCCACTTT